Listed below are T cell receptor beta chains from one sample, sequenced in a study of identical twins. TCRdb reprocessed the 5' RACE reads with MiXCR, giving one entry per CDR3 protein. The table lists around 690,000 distinct CDR3 sequences, around 20% of them singletons. These data were also filed under a second study, of T cells expressing NK-cell markers.

Material for sequencing was PBMCs. Receptors were obtained from a woman aged 18-29 years in good health. Both conserved end residues are part of each CDR3. The D gene is left open where the match is weak. Only some rows state a clone size, as once, few, many or a class for expanded clones.

D gene	clone size	V gene	J gene	CDR3 protein	CDR3 DNA
.	few	TRBV15	TRBJ2-1	CATSRTIDEGSNEQFF	TGTGCCACCAGCAGAACTATAGATGAGGGGTCTAATGAGCAGTTCTTC
.	many	TRBV6-5	TRBJ1-6	CASSYTSRLGSPLHF	TGTGCCAGCAGTTACACCAGCCGTTTAGGGTCACCCCTCCACTTT
.	.	TRBV29-1	TRBJ1-2	CSVEDWRRAGGYTF	TGCAGCGTTGAAGATTGGCGCAGGGCTGGTGGCTACACCTTC
.	.	TRBV11-3	TRBJ2-5	CASSDFERETQYF	TGTGCCAGCAGTGACTTTGAACGGGAGACCCAGTACTTC
.	few	TRBV5-1	TRBJ1-5	CASSWGGADQPQHF	TGCGCCAGCAGCTGGGGGGGGGCGGATCAGCCCCAGCATTTT
.	.	TRBV10-3	TRBJ2-3	CAISEQGGTSTDTQYF	TGTGCCATCAGTGAGCAGGGGGGGACTAGCACAGATACGCAGTATTTT
.	few	TRBV5-6	TRBJ2-7	CASSMGSRGFEQYF	TGTGCCAGCAGCATGGGCAGTCGGGGTTTCGAGCAGTACTTC
TRBD1	.	TRBV2	TRBJ2-1	CASSVGRQGYNEQFF	TGTGCCAGCAGTGTCGGCAGACAGGGGTACAATGAGCAGTTCTTC
.	few	TRBV20-1	TRBJ2-4	CSARDRAREKLAKNIQYF	TGCAGTGCTAGAGATCGGGCCAGGGAAAAGCTGGCCAAAAACATTCAGTACTTC
TRBD2	.	TRBV5-6	TRBJ2-3	CASSGAGGLTDTQYF	TGTGCCAGCAGCGGAGCGGGAGGATTAACAGATACGCAGTATTTT
.	few	TRBV20-1	TRBJ2-1	CSARDWARPQREQFF	TGCAGTGCTAGAGATTGGGCCCGGCCCCAGCGGGAGCAGTTCTTC
.	many	TRBV4-3	TRBJ2-1	CASSQDQEVEQFF	TGCGCCAGCAGCCAAGATCAAGAAGTTGAGCAGTTCTTC
.	few	TRBV29-1	TRBJ1-4	CSVEGLDSGEKLFF	TGCAGCGTTGAAGGTCTGGATTCAGGAGAAAAACTGTTTTTT
.	.	TRBV20-1	TRBJ2-3	CSARASASTDTQYF	TGCAGTGCTAGGGCTAGCGCTAGCACAGATACGCAGTATTTT
.	.	TRBV20-1	TRBJ1-5	CSARDPRGWMRPQHF	TGCAGTGCTAGAGATCCTCGGGGGTGGATGCGGCCCCAGCATTTT
.	few	TRBV28	TRBJ1-2	CASSPPGGKDGYTF	TGTGCCAGCAGTCCTCCGGGGGGAAAAGATGGCTACACCTTC
.	.	TRBV29-1	TRBJ2-1	CSVPAGNEQFF	TGCAGCGTCCCGGCGGGCAATGAGCAGTTCTTC
.	.	TRBV12-3/TRBV12-4	TRBJ2-7	CASSSRQVAEQYF	TGTGCCAGCAGTTCGCGCCAGGTGGCCGAGCAGTACTTC
.	few	TRBV3-1	TRBJ2-6	CASSLTASGANVLTF	TGTGCCAGCAGCCTGACGGCATCTGGGGCCAACGTCCTGACTTTC
TRBD1	.	TRBV2	TRBJ2-6	CASRAGTGYGANVLTF	TGTGCCAGCAGGGCCGGGACAGGCTATGGGGCCAACGTCCTGACTTTC
TRBD2	few	TRBV5-1	TRBJ2-3	CASSERLAGGGVADTQYF	TGCGCCAGCAGCGAAAGACTAGCGGGAGGCGGGGTGGCAGATACGCAGTATTTT
TRBD2	.	TRBV18	TRBJ2-7	CASSPAQGGAYEQYF	TGTGCCAGCTCACCAGCCCAGGGAGGGGCCTACGAGCAGTACTTC
TRBD1	.	TRBV9	TRBJ2-1	CASSEDSGGYNEQFF	TGTGCCAGCAGCGAAGACTCAGGGGGATACAATGAGCAGTTCTTC
.	few	TRBV9	TRBJ1-1	CASGWSMNTEAFF	TGTGCCAGCGGTTGGTCGATGAACACTGAAGCTTTCTTT
.	many	TRBV20-1	TRBJ2-5	CSAGVGGGQETQYF	TGCAGTGCCGGAGTCGGGGGAGGACAAGAGACCCAGTACTTC
TRBD2	.	TRBV6-1	TRBJ2-5	CASSKWGRTSGTQETQYF	TGTGCCAGCAGTAAATGGGGGCGGACTAGCGGGACACAAGAGACCCAGTACTTC
.	few	TRBV20-1	TRBJ2-4	CSAREALAKNIQYF	TGCAGTGCTAGAGAAGCGCTAGCCAAAAACATTCAGTACTTC
.	few	TRBV12-3/TRBV12-4	TRBJ2-7	CASSHPGGSFEQYF	TGTGCCAGCAGTCACCCTGGTGGGTCCTTCGAGCAGTACTTC
.	.	TRBV9	TRBJ2-1	CASSGNYNNNEQFF	TGTGCCAGCAGCGGGAACTACAATAACAATGAGCAGTTCTTC
TRBD2	few	TRBV20-1	TRBJ2-1	CSASRFSGRASEQFF	TGCAGTGCTAGTAGGTTCAGCGGGAGGGCCTCTGAGCAGTTCTTC
.	.	TRBV12-3/TRBV12-4	TRBJ2-3	CASRGGIHTDTQYF	TGTGCCAGCAGAGGGGGGATTCACACAGATACGCAGTATTTT
.	.	TRBV7-9	TRBJ2-5	CASSLATTQTQYF	TGTGCCAGCAGCTTAGCCACGACACAGACCCAGTACTTC